This T cell receptor (beta chain) is from a study of T cells after yellow fever vaccination. One entry per CDR3 protein, called by TCRdb with MiXCR from the 5' RACE reads. The table records more than 75,000 distinct CDR3 sequences, approximately 9% of them present only once. The germline CDR1 and CDR2 sequences are SGHTA and FQGNSA. The CDR3 is 16 residues long. Trimming cost V 5 bases and J 9 bases, with 20 bases left between them. V is TRBV7-2 and J is TRBJ1-6; possibly TRBD1 for D (6 bases). The clonotype was recovered from a young man who received the YFV17D yellow fever vaccine. Here the sequenced sample was CD8+ T cells not binding an NS4B(214-222) dextramer, sorted from PBMCs, taken less than 16 days after the first yellow fever vaccination. The CDR3 protein is CASSPVGGFAGSPLHF. CDR3 coding DNA: TGTGCCAGCAGCCCCGTAGGGGGTTTTGCTGGTTCACCCCTCCACTTT.